These T cell receptor beta chains were read from a single sample in a study of T cell responses to AZD1222 COVID-19 vaccine. The method was immunoSEQ multiplex PCR; TCRdb's version includes in-frame clones alone and lacks a portion of them. The sample has 150,000 to 200,000 clones; about 91% are singletons. The sample was peripheral blood, taken 28 days after the second AZD1222 dose. These receptors were taken from an adult who received the AZD1222 COVID-19 vaccine. CDR3s include the opening cysteine and the closing phenylalanine or tryptophan. The D gene is left open where the match is weak. Rows give clone size only sometimes, using once, few, many, or a class for an expanded clone.

d_call	v_call	clone_size	j_call	cdr3_nt	cdr3_aa
-	TRBV5-1	-	TRBJ1-1	TGCGCCAGCAGCTTGGTTCTCGCCGGGCCTGAAGCTTTCTTT	CASSLVLAGPEAFF
-	TRBV6-5	-	TRBJ1-5	TGTGCCGGAGGCGTGCAGGCGGGTCATCAGCCCCAGCATTTT	CAGGVQAGHQPQHF
TRBD1	TRBV7-6	-	TRBJ1-2	TGTGCCAGCAGCGTGGGACAGCTCTATGGCTACACCTTC	CASSVGQLYGYTF
TRBD2	TRBV20-1	once	TRBJ2-1	TGCAGTGCTAGTTGGAGCGGGGGGCGGCTCCCCTCCTACAATGAGCAGTTCTTC	CSASWSGGRLPSYNEQFF
-	TRBV14	-	TRBJ1-2	TGTGCCAGCAGCCAAGCTTCGGCAGGCCGCTGGGGGGGCTACACCTTC	CASSQASAGRWGGYTF
-	TRBV5-1	-	TRBJ1-1	TGCGCCAGCAGCTTGGTAGCGAACACTGAAGCTTTCTTT	CASSLVANTEAFF
-	TRBV18	-	TRBJ1-1	TGTGCCAGCTATCAGGAGAGTGCAGCTTTCTTT	CASYQESAAFF
-	TRBV5-5	-	TRBJ1-6	TGTGCCAGCAGCACCAGGGATTCACCCCTCCACTTT	CASSTRDSPLHF
-	TRBV11-2	-	TRBJ1-1	TGTGCCAGCAGCTTAATGTTCGAGGGCACTGAAGCTTTCTTT	CASSLMFEGTEAFF
TRBD2	TRBV5-5	-	TRBJ2-1	TGTGCCAGCAGCTTGAGCGGGACGGCCACCTACAATGAGCAGTTCTTC	CASSLSGTATYNEQFF
-	TRBV25-1	-	TRBJ1-5	TGTGCCAGCAGCCGAGGGGGGGCGCTTAATCAGCCCCAGCATTTT	CASSRGGALNQPQHF
-	TRBV7-9	-	TRBJ1-4	TGTGCCAGCAGCTTAGGTCTCCTAAGCGGGGCCAATGAAAAACTGTTTTTT	CASSLGLLSGANEKLFF
-	TRBV3-1/TRBV3-2	once	TRBJ1-2	TGTGCCAGCAGCCAAGATCTGGGGGAGGATGGCTACACCTTC	CASSQDLGEDGYTF
-	TRBV3-1/TRBV3-2	-	TRBJ1-1	TGTGCCAGCAGCCAAGCACGGTTCACTGAAGCTTTCTTT	CASSQARFTEAFF
-	TRBV3-1/TRBV3-2	-	TRBJ2-7	TGTGCCAGCAGCCTCTCGAGTGGAGAGCAGTACTTC	CASSLSSGEQYF
-	TRBV4-1	-	TRBJ1-2	TGCGCCAGCAGCCAAGTCGGAGTCAACTATGGCTACACCTTC	CASSQVGVNYGYTF
TRBD1	TRBV6-5	-	TRBJ1-5	TGTGCCAGCAGCCTGGACAGGGCACATCAGCCCCAGCATTTT	CASSLDRAHQPQHF
-	TRBV10-3	once	TRBJ1-1	TGTGCCATCGGAAAAAGCGACTCGGCTTTCTTT	CAIGKSDSAFF
-	TRBV11-2	-	TRBJ2-1	TGTGCCAGCAGCTTAGGTTCGGGGGCGCAGATCGATGAGCAGTTCTTC	CASSLGSGAQIDEQFF
-	TRBV7-6	-	TRBJ1-2	TGTGCCAGCAGCTTAGGAACCGCGGGGTCCAACTATGGCTACACCTTC	CASSLGTAGSNYGYTF
TRBD2	TRBV12-5	-	TRBJ2-2	TGTGCTAGTGGTTTGCTACACCAGCGGGGGGGCCTTGACGGGGAGCTGTTTTTT	CASGLLHQRGGLDGELFF
TRBD1	TRBV19	-	TRBJ1-3	TGTGCCAGTAGTTCTCACCGGGACAGTGCTGGAAACACCATATATTTT	CASSSHRDSAGNTIYF
-	TRBV27	few	TRBJ2-7	TGTGCCAGCAGTTGGGTGACAGGCTACGAGCAGTACTTC	CASSWVTGYEQYF
TRBD1	TRBV5-1	-	TRBJ1-5	TGCGCCAGCAGCACACGGACAGGGGATCAGCCCCAGCATTTT	CASSTRTGDQPQHF
-	TRBV11-2	-	TRBJ2-1	TGTGCCAGCAGCACCAGGGGTTACAATGAGCAGTTCTTC	CASSTRGYNEQFF
-	TRBV12-3/TRBV12-4	-	TRBJ1-2	TGTGCCAGCAGTTTAGGAATGGGCGGCTACACCTTC	CASSLGMGGYTF
-	TRBV18	-	TRBJ2-7	TGTGCCAGCTCAAAGGCCGCGTCCGACGAGCAGTACTTC	CASSKAASDEQYF
-	TRBV27	-	TRBJ1-1	TGTGCCAGCAGCATAGCGGGGACTGAAGCTTTCTTT	CASSIAGTEAFF
-	TRBV6-1	-	TRBJ1-1	TGTGCCAGCAGTGAAGAGGTGGGGAGCACTGAAGCTTTCTTT	CASSEEVGSTEAFF
TRBD1	TRBV27	once	TRBJ1-6	TGTGCCAGCAGTTACGGGCAGGGACAGTCACCCCTCCACTTT	CASSYGQGQSPLHF
-	TRBV5-1	-	TRBJ2-2	TGCGCCAGCAGTAAGGACCGAAGAGCGAACACCGGGGAGCTGTTTTTT	CASSKDRRANTGELFF
-	TRBV19	-	TRBJ2-1	TGTGCCAGTAGTATAGTTCAGGCCGATGAGCAGTTCTTC	CASSIVQADEQFF
TRBD1	TRBV18	-	TRBJ1-1	TGTGCCAGCTCGCCCACGCGACAGGGGGCTGAAGCTTTCTTT	CASSPTRQGAEAFF
-	TRBV7-9	-	TRBJ1-1	TGTGCCAGCAGCTTAAGGGGGGGTTTGAACACTGAAGCTTTCTTT	CASSLRGGLNTEAFF
-	TRBV20-1	-	TRBJ1-5	TGCAGTGCTAGTCCAGGGGATCAGCCCCAGCATTTT	CSASPGDQPQHF
TRBD1	TRBV18	-	TRBJ2-5	TGTGCCAGCTCACTCTCCCCCCGTGGGACAGGGGAAGAGACCCAGTACTTC	CASSLSPRGTGEETQYF
-	TRBV7-9	-	TRBJ1-1	TGTGCCAGCAGTCCCCCGGGGAGTAGACCTCAAGCTTTCTTT	CASSPPGSRPQAFF
-	TRBV7-9	-	TRBJ1-6	TGTGCCAGCAGCCCGGCGTTGGGAGGGTCACCCCTCCACTTT	CASSPALGGSPLHF
-	TRBV6-5	-	TRBJ1-1	TGTGCCAGCAGTTCACGTTGGGACGGGAACACTGAAGCTTTCTTT	CASSSRWDGNTEAFF
-	TRBV12-3/TRBV12-4	-	TRBJ1-1	TGTGCCAGCAGTAGTCAGATCGTAACTTTCTTT	CASSSQIVTFF
TRBD2	TRBV9	-	TRBJ2-1	TGTGCCAGCAGCGTTGGGCTAGCGGGGCCCCCCTCCTACAATGAGCAGTTCTTC	CASSVGLAGPPSYNEQFF
TRBD1	TRBV5-1	-	TRBJ2-5	TGCGCCAGCAGCCTAAGGACAGGGGGGAAAGAGACCCAGTACTTC	CASSLRTGGKETQYF
-	TRBV19	-	TRBJ1-2	TGTGCCAGTAGTATAGACCCCAGGGGCTATGGCTACACCTTC	CASSIDPRGYGYTF
-	TRBV18	-	TRBJ2-7	TGTGCCAGCTCATCTCCGGGTCAGACGTACGAGCAGTACTTC	CASSSPGQTYEQYF
-	TRBV15	-	TRBJ1-6	TGTGCCACCCGTTGGGGGGAAGTCTATAATTCACCCCTCCACTTT	CATRWGEVYNSPLHF
TRBD2	TRBV5-1	-	TRBJ2-5	TGCGCCAGCAGCTTGCAGGCTAGCGGGGGAGGTGAGACCCAGTACTTC	CASSLQASGGGETQYF
-	TRBV28	-	TRBJ2-7	TGTGCCAGCAGACTTGGACCGGGGGTTGGCTACGAGCAGTACTTC	CASRLGPGVGYEQYF
-	TRBV7-6	once	TRBJ1-4	TGTGCCAGCAGCCCAGGACGGTCCCGGGGGGAAAAACTGTTTTTT	CASSPGRSRGEKLFF
-	TRBV5-4	-	TRBJ1-1	TGTGCCAGCAGCCTGATGGAGGACACTGAAGCTTTCTTT	CASSLMEDTEAFF
-	TRBV10-3	-	TRBJ1-5	TGTGCCATCAGTGAGAGGGAAGGGCAGCCCCAGCATTTT	CAISEREGQPQHF
TRBD1	TRBV5-6	-	TRBJ1-2	TGTGCCAGCAGCTTCGCAGGGGGGGCTAACTATGGCTACACCTTC	CASSFAGGANYGYTF
TRBD1	TRBV6-5	-	TRBJ2-7	TGTGCCAGCAAACTAACCGGGACAGGGGTGGGGGAGCAGTACTTC	CASKLTGTGVGEQYF
-	TRBV9	-	TRBJ1-1	TGTGCCAGCAGCGTAGGGTGGAATTTGAACACTGAAGCTTTCTTT	CASSVGWNLNTEAFF
-	TRBV12-3/TRBV12-4	-	TRBJ2-5	TGTGCCAGCAGTTTGCGGATACAAGAGACCCAGTACTTC	CASSLRIQETQYF